The clone carrying this T cell receptor beta chain was observed at least ten times. No antigen is known for it. The record originates from a study of regulatory T cells in long-lasting Graves disease. Study information: Antithyroid drug intake by newly diagnosed Graves' patients had lasted under 3 months.

In building TCR beta libraries, iRepertoire HTBI primers were used together with Arm-PCR of CDR3 regions. TCRdb re-derived calls from the multiplex PCR reads in MiXCR, one entry per CDR3 protein. The repertoire holds about 520,000 distinct CDR3 sequences, around 13% seen once, with around 10% in the top ten. The time point was: newly diagnosed GD, antithyroid drugs for less than 3 months. PBMC RNA was the source of the TCR library. This CDR3 is 16 amino acids long. Per germline, CDR1 SGHVS and CDR2 FNYEAQ. Deletions cut 1 base from V and 1 base from J, with 13 bases between. Regarding the study as a whole: Rather than thyroid tissue, only peripheral blood underwent study. Public clonotype sharing was higher in persistent than newly diagnosed patients.

These data are also associated with another study on T cells in Graves' hyperthyroidism and ophthalmopathy. That work adds: Pregnant or lactating patients were excluded, as were those with uncontrolled infection or other autoimmune disease.

V is TRBV7-6 and J is TRBJ1-1; D gene ambiguous. This sequence was found in a woman in her 30s with Graves disease. The sample was peripheral blood mononuclear cells (PBMCs), taken at new diagnosis, from a patient treated with antithyroid drugs. The CDR3 is CASSLGRRTQNTEAFF. The CDR3 DNA reads as TGTGCCAGCAGCTTAGGTCGACGGACCCAGAACACTGAAGCTTTCTTT.